These 20 T cell receptor beta chains came from one sample sequenced in a study of shared clonotypes between healthy human individuals. Produced via immunoSEQ multiplex PCR; TCRdb's table is partial and in-frame only. Of over 850,000 clones listed, about four fifths are singletons. The sample taken for sequencing was memory CD4+ T cells from PBMCs. Described subset: CD45RA-negative fraction. The receptor source for this set is a man between 18 and 29 years old in good health. Some clones in this sample may be carry-over from other donors' samples.

Here the CDR3 DNA reads TGTGCCAGCAGCTTGGGCATCAGGGATGAGCAGTTCTTC. It encodes CASSLGIRDEQFF. The rearrangement links TRBV7-2 to TRBJ2-1; a possible D gene is TRBD1 (5 bases). The V and J ends lost 3 bases and 8 bases respectively, with 11 bases between them. Germline V gives CDR1 SGHTA, CDR2 FQGNSA. This CDR3 has 13 amino acids.

The rearrangement uses TRBV19 and TRBJ2-7; perhaps D is TRBD1 or TRBD2 (6 bases each). In germline, CDR1 is LNHDA, CDR2 SQIVND (reference sequence). The CDR3 consists of 15 residues. Trimming shortened V by 5 bases and J by 7 bases, and 21 bases separated the two germline ends. The CDR3 DNA reads TGTGCCAGTAGTGGCCTGCGACAGGCCCGGGGGGAGCAGTACTTC. Its translation is CASSGLRQARGEQYF.

The chain carries TRBV27 and TRBJ2-2, with 8 bases identical to TRBD2. CDR1 MNHEY and CDR2 SMNVEV come from the germline V gene (reference sequence). The J segment lost 8 bases and the V segment lost 8 bases, leaving 19 bases of the junction unmatched. CDR3 size: 17 residues. The DNA of the CDR3 is TGTGCCAGCGCGGGCATTCGGTCCAGCGGGAGTACGGGGGAGCTGTTTTTT. As protein: CASAGIRSSGSTGELFF.

This chain connects TRBV5-1 to TRBJ2-3; weak D call: TRBD1 (5 bases). Germline CDR1 SGHRS, CDR2 YFSETQ. Deletions cut 0 bases from V and 9 bases from J, with 20 bases between. The CDR3 runs to 16 residues. Here the CDR3 DNA reads TGCGCCAGCAGCTTGGCCGGTGGGGCACAACAAGGGACGCAGTATTTT. Encoded protein: CASSLAGGAQQGTQYF.

Notes on this clone: Relative to the germline gene, one junction end is altered; a read error may explain this. The V gene is TRBV30, the J gene TRBJ1-2; D possibly corresponds to TRBD1 (6 bases). The germline V gene has CDR1 GTSNPN and CDR2 SVGIG (reference sequence). This CDR3 has 11 residues. CDR3 bases: TGTGCCTGGAGTCCAGAGACAGGCGTTCTATTC. Residues: CAWSPETGVLF.

The gene calls are TRBV4-3 and TRBJ1-4; no firm D call. This CDR3 comprises 15 residues. The germline V gene has CDR1 LGHNA and CDR2 YSLEER. The V end lost 0 bases, the J end lost 3 bases, and 8 bases lay between the germline ends. CDR3 sequence: CASSQDRAANEKLFF. The DNA for the CDR3 is TGCGCCAGCAGCCAAGATAGGGCGGCTAATGAAAAACTGTTTTTT.

The chain carries TRBV11-2 and TRBJ2-7, with TRBD2 matching over 8 bases. V lost 5 bases, J lost 3 bases, and 9 bases stayed unmatched. Germline CDR1 reads SGHAT; CDR2 reads FQNNGV. The CDR3 extends over 15 amino acids. Written as DNA, the CDR3 is TGTGCCAGCAGCCCCCTGGGCGGGAGGAGCTACGAGCAGTACTTC. Amino acid sequence: CASSPLGGRSYEQYF.

DNA of the CDR3: TGTGCCTTGGGGGCGGATGGCTACACCTTC. Its protein is CALGADGYTF. The V and J genes are TRBV6-5 and TRBJ1-2; perhaps TRBD1 as D (6 bases). The length of the CDR3 is 10 residues. Germline values: CDR1 MNHEY, CDR2 SVGAGI. Between the trimmed V and J ends, which lost 11 bases and 6 bases, there was a span of 10 bases.

This chain links TRBV13 with TRBJ2-4; 7 nucleotides agree with TRBD2. The CDR3 covers 14 residues. V gave up 5 bases and J gave up 9 bases; unmatched junction bases: 10. CDR1 is PRHDT and CDR2 is FYEKMQ in the germline V gene (reference sequence). The CDR3 region is CASSPGGRVGIQYF. The CDR3 nucleotides are TGTGCCAGCAGCCCGGGAGGCCGGGTAGGCATTCAGTACTTC.

The chain links TRBV5-4 to TRBJ2-7; 7 bases match TRBD1. Per germline, CDR1 SGHNT and CDR2 YYREEE (reference sequence). The CDR3 contains 15 residues. The J segment lost 6 bases and the V segment lost 0 bases, leaving 9 bases of the junction unmatched. The chain's CDR3 is CASSLGGQLTVEQYF. Written as DNA, the CDR3 is TGTGCCAGCAGCTTGGGGGGACAGTTAACCGTCGAGCAGTACTTC.

This chain uses TRBV5-6 with TRBJ2-7; D gene unclear. This CDR3 comprises 15 residues. The germline V gene encodes CDR1 SGHDT and CDR2 YYEEEE. V lost 0 bases and J 1 base, leaving 11 bases between the germline ends. The CDR3 loop is CASSLEFSASYEQYF. As DNA, the CDR3 is TGTGCCAGCAGCTTGGAATTTTCCGCTTCCTACGAGCAGTACTTC. The whole variable domain, filled in from reference TRBV5-6 and TRBJ2-7, reads DAGVTQSPTHLIKTRGQQVTLRCSPKSGHDTVSWYQQALGQGPQFIFQYYEEEERQRGNFPDRFSGHQFPNYSSELNVNALLLGDSALYLCASSLEFSASYEQYFGPGTRLTVT.

This rearrangement joins TRBV4-2 to TRBJ2-5; 11 positions match TRBD2. V gave up 0 bases and J gave up 4 bases; unmatched junction bases: 7. The germline CDR1 and CDR2 sequences are LGHNA and YNFKEQ. This CDR3 has 17 amino acids. The CDR3 nucleotides are TGTGCCAGCAGCCAAGAATTTGGGACTAGCGGACTAGAGACCCAGTACTTC. It translates to CASSQEFGTSGLETQYF.

The V call is TRBV7-2, the J call TRBJ2-7; 8 bases line up with TRBD1. Germline loops: CDR1 SGHTA, CDR2 FQGNSA. With 5 bases clipped from V and 6 bases from J, the junction kept 12 bases outside the gene matches. The CDR3 loop spans 15 amino acids. CDR3 protein: CASSASRDRILEQYF. In DNA, the CDR3 is TGTGCCAGCAGCGCCTCCCGGGACAGGATCCTCGAGCAGTACTTC.

V is TRBV18 and J is TRBJ2-5; 9 bases fit TRBD1. In germline, CDR1 is KGHSH, CDR2 LQKENI. V lost 3 bases, J lost 7 bases, and 9 bases stayed unmatched. The CDR3 extends over 15 amino acids. The CDR3 DNA follows: TGTGCCAGCTCACCCCGACAGGGGGACCGAGGGACCCAGTACTTC. It yields the protein CASSPRQGDRGTQYF.

The chain links TRBV6-5 to TRBJ1-1, with D tentatively TRBD1 (5 bases). The CDR3 length is 14 residues. Germline V gives CDR1 MNHEY, CDR2 SVGAGI. V was trimmed by 5 bases and J by 5 bases, leaving 15 bases between them. Here the CDR3 reads CASSPSGRGTEAFF. The CDR3 DNA is TGTGCCAGCAGTCCCTCGGGGCGGGGGACTGAAGCTTTCTTT.

This chain connects TRBV6-5 to TRBJ1-1; tentatively, D is TRBD1 (5 bases). Trimming shortened V by 6 bases and J by 1 base, and 9 bases separated the two germline ends. The germline gives CDR1 MNHEY, CDR2 SVGAGI. CDR3 size: 13 residues. Here the CDR3 reads CASRGRTNTEAFF. The CDR3 DNA is TGTGCCAGCAGGGGACGGACGAACACTGAAGCTTTCTTT.

The J gene is TRBJ2-1, the V gene TRBV9; 10 positions match TRBD1. CDR1 is SGDLS and CDR2 is YYNGEE in the germline V gene. This CDR3 has 14 amino acids. V lost 6 bases and J lost 6; bases outside the gene matches: 6. The CDR3 DNA reads as TGTGCCAGCAATCCGGGACAGGGGTTCAATGAGCAGTTCTTC. Encoded protein: CASNPGQGFNEQFF.

On this clone itself: This sample also contains other DNA sequences that code for the same CDR3. The rearrangement joins TRBV7-3 to TRBJ1-1; D not certain. This CDR3 is built from 13 residues. From germline, CDR1 is SGHTA and CDR2 FQGTGA. Trimming pared 0 bases from V and 4 bases from J, leaving 6 bases between. CDR3 bases: TGTGCCAGCAGCTTAACCGGGTCCACTGAAGCTTTCTTT. Translating gives CASSLTGSTEAFF.

The chain combines TRBV5-1 with TRBJ2-7; 7 positions match TRBD1. Trimming removed 0 bases from V and 3 bases from J; junction bases left unmatched: 6. The germline V gene encodes CDR1 SGHRS and CDR2 YFSETQ. CDR3 length: 15 residues. CDR3 coding DNA: TGCGCCAGCAGCTTGGAGGCAGGGGGATACTACGAGCAGTACTTC. Its protein product is CASSLEAGGYYEQYF.

A remark on this clone: A much larger clone differs from this one at a single base, so this may be a read error. This specimen includes other DNA sequences encoding the same CDR3. This sequence joins TRBV28 and TRBJ2-1; TRBD1 might be the D (6 bases). The ends were cut back, 1 base at V and 12 bases at J, with 19 bases in the middle. Germline V gene data show CDR1 as MDHEN and CDR2 as SYDVKM. The CDR3 totals 15 residues. CDR3 sequence: CASSLSGTITVGQFF. The CDR3 DNA follows: TGTGCCAGCAGTTTATCCGGGACAATTACAGTAGGGCAGTTCTTC.